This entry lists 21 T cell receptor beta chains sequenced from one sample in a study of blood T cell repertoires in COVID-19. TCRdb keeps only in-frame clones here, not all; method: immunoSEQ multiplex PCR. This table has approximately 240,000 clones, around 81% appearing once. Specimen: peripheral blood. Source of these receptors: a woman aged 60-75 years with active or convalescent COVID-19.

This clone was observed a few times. CDR3 nucleotide sequence: TGTGCCAGCAGCCCAAGACCTTACAGGGTTCGCATGAACACTGAAGCTTTCTTT. Residues: CASSPRPYRVRMNTEAFF. The V and J genes are TRBV9 and TRBJ1-1; D may be TRBD1 (6 bases). Germline-derived CDR1 and CDR2 are SGDLS and YYNGEE. The CDR3 has 18 amino acids. V shed 4 bases and J shed 0 bases, with 22 bases lying between them. The full variable domain, completed using reference TRBV9 and TRBJ1-1, is DSGVTQTPKHLITATGQRVTLRCSPRSGDLSVYWYQQSLDQGLQFLIQYYNGEERAKGNILERFSAQQFPDLHSELNLSSLELGDSALYFCASSPRPYRVRMNTEAFFGQGTRLTVV.

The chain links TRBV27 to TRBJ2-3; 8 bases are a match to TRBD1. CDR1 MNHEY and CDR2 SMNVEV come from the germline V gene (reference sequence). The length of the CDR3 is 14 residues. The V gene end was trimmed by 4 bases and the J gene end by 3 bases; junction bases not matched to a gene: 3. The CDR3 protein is CASSWTGTTDTQYF. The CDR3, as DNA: TGTGCCAGCAGTTGGACAGGGACGACAGATACGCAGTATTTT.

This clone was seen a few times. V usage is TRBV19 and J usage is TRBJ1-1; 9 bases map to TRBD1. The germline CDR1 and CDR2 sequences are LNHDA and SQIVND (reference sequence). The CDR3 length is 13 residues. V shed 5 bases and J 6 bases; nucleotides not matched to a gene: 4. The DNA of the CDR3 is TGTGCCAGTAGTGGGGACAGGGCCTCTGAAGCTTTCTTT. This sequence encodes CASSGDRASEAFF.

The CDR3 spells CASSLDYEETQYF. As DNA, the CDR3 is TGTGCCAGCAGCCTAGACTACGAAGAGACCCAGTACTTC. The rearrangement joins TRBV12-3 or TRBV12-4 to TRBJ2-5; perhaps TRBD2 as D (5 bases). There are 13 residues in the CDR3. Trimming left V 6 bases short and J 3 bases short, with 11 bases between.

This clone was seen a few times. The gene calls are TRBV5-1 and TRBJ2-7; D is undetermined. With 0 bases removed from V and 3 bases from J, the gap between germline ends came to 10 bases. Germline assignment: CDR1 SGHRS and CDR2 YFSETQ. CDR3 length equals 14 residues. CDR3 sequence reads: CASSLGQPVYEQYF. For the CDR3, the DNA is TGCGCCAGCAGCTTGGGACAACCTGTCTACGAGCAGTACTTC.

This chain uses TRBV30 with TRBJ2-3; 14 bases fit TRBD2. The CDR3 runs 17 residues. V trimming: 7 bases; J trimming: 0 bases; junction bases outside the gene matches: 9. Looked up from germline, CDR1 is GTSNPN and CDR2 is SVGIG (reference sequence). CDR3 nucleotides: TGTGCCTCAGGGGGGGGACTAGCGGGAGTCAGCACAGATACGCAGTATTTT. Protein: CASGGGLAGVSTDTQYF.

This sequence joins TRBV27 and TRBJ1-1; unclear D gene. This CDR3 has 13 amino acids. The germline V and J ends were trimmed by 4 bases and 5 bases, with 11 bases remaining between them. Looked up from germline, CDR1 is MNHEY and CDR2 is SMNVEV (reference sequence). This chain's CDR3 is CASSSPGRTEAFF. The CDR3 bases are TGTGCCAGCAGTTCCCCAGGTCGGACTGAAGCTTTCTTT.

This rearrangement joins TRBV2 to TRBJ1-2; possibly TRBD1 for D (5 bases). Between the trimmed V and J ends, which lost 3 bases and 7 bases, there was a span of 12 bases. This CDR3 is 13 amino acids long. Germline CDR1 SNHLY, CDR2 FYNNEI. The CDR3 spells CASSDAGPGGYTF. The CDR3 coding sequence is TGTGCCAGCAGTGATGCAGGGCCAGGTGGCTACACCTTC. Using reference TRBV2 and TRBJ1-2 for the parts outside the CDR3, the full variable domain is EPEVTQTPSHQVTQMGQEVILRCVPISNHLYFYWYRQILGQKVEFLVSFYNNEISEKSEIFDDQFSVERPDGSNFTLKIRSTKLEDSAMYFCASSDAGPGGYTFGSGTRLTVV.

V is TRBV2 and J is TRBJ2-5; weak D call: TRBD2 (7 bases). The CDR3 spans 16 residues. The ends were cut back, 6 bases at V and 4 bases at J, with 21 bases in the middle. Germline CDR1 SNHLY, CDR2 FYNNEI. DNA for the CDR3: TGTGCCAGCAGGTACGCGGCGGGGGCCGAAGGAGAGACCCAGTACTTC. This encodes CASRYAAGAEGETQYF.

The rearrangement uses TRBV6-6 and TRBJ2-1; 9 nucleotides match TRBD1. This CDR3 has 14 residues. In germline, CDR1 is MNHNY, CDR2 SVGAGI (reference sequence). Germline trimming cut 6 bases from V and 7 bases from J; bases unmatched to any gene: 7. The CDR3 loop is CASRSGTGKNEQFF. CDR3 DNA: TGTGCCAGCAGGTCCGGGACAGGGAAAAATGAGCAGTTCTTC.

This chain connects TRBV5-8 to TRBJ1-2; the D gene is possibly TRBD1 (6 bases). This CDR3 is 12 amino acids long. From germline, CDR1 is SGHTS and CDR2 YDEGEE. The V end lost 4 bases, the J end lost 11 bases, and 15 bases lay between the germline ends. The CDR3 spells CASSPGTRAYTF. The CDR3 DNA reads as TGTGCCAGCAGCCCTGGGACACGAGCATACACCTTC.

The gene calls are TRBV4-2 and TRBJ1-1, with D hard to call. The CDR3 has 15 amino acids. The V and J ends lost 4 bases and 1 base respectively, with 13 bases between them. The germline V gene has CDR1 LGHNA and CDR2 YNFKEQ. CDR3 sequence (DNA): TGTGCCAGCAGCCCAGGTAGTGGCGAGAACACTGAAGCTTTCTTT. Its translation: CASSPGSGENTEAFF.

The CDR3 DNA is TGTGCCAGCAGCATTGGGGACAGGGGCTACAATGAGCAGTTCTTC. Its translation is CASSIGDRGYNEQFF. The chain joins TRBV6-5 to TRBJ2-1, with TRBD1 identical over 10 bases. Trimming cost V 6 bases and J 3 bases; bases outside gene matches: 5. The germline gives CDR1 MNHEY, CDR2 SVGAGI. CDR3 length: 15 amino acids.

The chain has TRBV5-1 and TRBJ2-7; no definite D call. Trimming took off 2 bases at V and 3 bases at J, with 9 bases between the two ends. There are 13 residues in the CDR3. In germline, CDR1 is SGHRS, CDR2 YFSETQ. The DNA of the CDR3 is TGCGCCAGCAGCTTAGGAGACGGCTACGAGCAGTACTTC. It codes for CASSLGDGYEQYF.

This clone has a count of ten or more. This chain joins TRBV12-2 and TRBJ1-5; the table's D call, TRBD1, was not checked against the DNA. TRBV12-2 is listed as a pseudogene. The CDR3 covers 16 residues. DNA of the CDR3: TGTGCACCGGCTGGGACAGGGGAAGTTAGCAATCAGCCCCAGCATTTT. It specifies CAPAGTGEVSNQPQHF.

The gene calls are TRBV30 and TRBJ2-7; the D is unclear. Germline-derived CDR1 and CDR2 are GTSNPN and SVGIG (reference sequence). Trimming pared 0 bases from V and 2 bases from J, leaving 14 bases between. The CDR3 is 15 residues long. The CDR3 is CAWSVMGRRTYEQYF. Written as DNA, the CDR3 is TGTGCCTGGAGTGTAATGGGTCGGAGAACCTACGAGCAGTACTTC.

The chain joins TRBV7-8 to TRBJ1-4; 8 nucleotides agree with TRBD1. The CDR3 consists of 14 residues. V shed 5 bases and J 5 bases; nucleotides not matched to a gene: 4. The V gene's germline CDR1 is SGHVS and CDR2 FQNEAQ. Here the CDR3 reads CASSPRQGNEKLFF. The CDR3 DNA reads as TGTGCCAGCAGCCCCCGACAGGGGAATGAAAAACTGTTTTTT.

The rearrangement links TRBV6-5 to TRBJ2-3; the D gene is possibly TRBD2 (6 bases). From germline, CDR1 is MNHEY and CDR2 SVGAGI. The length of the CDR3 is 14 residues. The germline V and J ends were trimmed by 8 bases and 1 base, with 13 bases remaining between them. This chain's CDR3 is CASLGGAGTDTQYF. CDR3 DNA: TGTGCCAGCCTCGGAGGGGCCGGCACAGATACGCAGTATTTT.

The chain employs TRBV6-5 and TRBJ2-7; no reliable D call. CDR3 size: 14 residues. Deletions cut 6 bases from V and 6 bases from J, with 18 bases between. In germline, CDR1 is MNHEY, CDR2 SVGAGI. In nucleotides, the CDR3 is TGTGCCAGCAGCGACGCTGAACGGGTGTCCGAGCAGTACTTC. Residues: CASSDAERVSEQYF.

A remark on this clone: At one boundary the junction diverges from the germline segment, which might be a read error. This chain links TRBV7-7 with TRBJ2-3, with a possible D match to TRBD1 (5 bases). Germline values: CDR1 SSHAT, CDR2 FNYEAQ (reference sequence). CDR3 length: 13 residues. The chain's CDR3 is CASSLSGTDTQYF. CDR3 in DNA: TGTGCTAGCAGCTTATCAGGGACAGATACGCAGTATTTT. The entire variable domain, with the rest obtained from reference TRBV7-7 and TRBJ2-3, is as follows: GAGVSQSPRYKVTKRGQDVTLRCDPISSHATLYWYQQALGQGPEFLTYFNYEAQPDKSGLPSDRFSAERPEGSISTLTIQRTEQRDSAMYRCASSLSGTDTQYFGPGTRLTVL.

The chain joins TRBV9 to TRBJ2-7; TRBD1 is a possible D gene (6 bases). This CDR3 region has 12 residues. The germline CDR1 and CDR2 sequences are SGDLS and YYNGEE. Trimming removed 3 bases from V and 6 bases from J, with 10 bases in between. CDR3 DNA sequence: TGTGCCAGCAGCGCCCTAGGGGGCGAGCAGTACTTC. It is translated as CASSALGGEQYF.